Each of the 9 T cell receptor beta chains below was sequenced from the same sample in a study of OX40 agonist ivuxolimab in advanced cancers. Clones were read by immunoSEQ multiplex PCR, and TCRdb kept only the in-frame ones, dropping some. This sample has around 28,000 clones; roughly 87% occur once, and the top ten carry roughly 15%. The material was CD4+ or CD8+ T cells sorted from blood, obtained in a trial of the OX40 agonist ivuxolimab. These receptors were obtained from an adult with an advanced solid tumor such as melanoma, head and neck, liver or kidney cancer.

The chain links TRBV18 to TRBJ2-1, with TRBD2 matching over 8 bases. Trimming removed 2 bases from V and 5 bases from J; junction bases left unmatched: 11. Germline V gene data show CDR1 as KGHSH and CDR2 as LQKENI. The CDR3 runs 17 residues. The CDR3 DNA is TGTGCCAGCTCACCAGCGACTAGCGCAGACCCGCACAATGAGCAGTTCTTC. Protein sequence: CASSPATSADPHNEQFF.

V and J are TRBV29-1 and TRBJ2-7; the D gene is possibly TRBD2 (7 bases). In germline, CDR1 is SQVTM, CDR2 ANQGSEA. V gave up 6 bases and J gave up 0 bases, with 21 bases separating them. There are 16 residues in the CDR3. CDR3 bases: TGCAGCGTCTATCTCCCCGGGGGGCCCCTCTCCTACGAGCAGTACTTC. Protein: CSVYLPGGPLSYEQYF.

The sample holds a few counts of this clone. The junction does not match germline at one end; this may be a read error. The CDR3 DNA reads as TGTGCCAGCAGTGAACAGACTAGCGCTAGATTC. Translating it yields CASSEQTSARF. The J gene is TRBJ2-4, the V gene TRBV2; 8 bases are shared with TRBD2. CDR3 size: 11 residues. Germline V gene lookup returns CDR1 SNHLY and CDR2 FYNNEI.

The rearrangement links TRBV28 to TRBJ2-7, with 8 bases fitting TRBD2. CDR3 length: 19 residues. Trimming took 6 bases from V and 5 from J; bases not matched to a gene: 24. CDR1 MDHEN and CDR2 SYDVKM come from the germline V gene. The CDR3 loop is CASSTKWREGLAEAHEQYF. The CDR3 region has the DNA TGTGCCAGCAGCACTAAGTGGAGGGAAGGACTAGCCGAGGCCCACGAGCAGTACTTC.

The CDR3 nucleotides read TGCGCCAGCAGCCTTACTGGGCGTTACACAGATACGCAGTATTTT. Protein: CASSLTGRYTDTQYF. V is TRBV4-3 and J is TRBJ2-3; the D is unclear. CDR1 and CDR2 from the germline V gene are LGHNA and YSLEER. The ends were cut back, 4 bases at V and 2 bases at J, with 13 bases in the middle. The CDR3 runs to 15 residues.

This chain connects TRBV6-6 to TRBJ1-1; D is possibly TRBD1 (5 bases). Germline assignment: CDR1 MNHNY and CDR2 SVGAGI (reference sequence). Trimming removed 2 bases from V and 0 bases from J, with 7 bases in between. The CDR3 runs to 14 residues. Here the CDR3 DNA reads TGTGCCAGCAGTTACCTGGGGGTGAACACTGAAGCTTTCTTT. Protein product: CASSYLGVNTEAFF.

The CDR3 sequence: CASTLGSGANVLTF. CDR3 bases: TGCGCCAGCACCCTTGGCTCTGGGGCCAACGTCCTGACTTTC. The rearrangement uses TRBV4-1 and TRBJ2-6; D gene unclear. V shed 7 bases and J shed 0 bases, with 7 bases lying between them. The germline V gene encodes CDR1 MGHRA and CDR2 YSYEKL. The CDR3 covers 14 residues.

The V and J genes are TRBV15 and TRBJ1-5; TRBD1 might be the D (5 bases). V was trimmed by 3 bases and J by 3 bases, leaving 9 bases between them. The CDR3 is made up of 14 amino acids. CDR1 and CDR2 (germline): LNHNV, YYDKDF (reference sequence). The CDR3 spells CATSRTAYNQPQHF. The CDR3 nucleotides read TGTGCCACCAGCAGGACAGCTTACAATCAGCCCCAGCATTTT.

The chain joins TRBV5-1 to TRBJ1-1; possibly TRBD1 for D (6 bases). The CDR3 extends over 14 amino acids. CDR1 and CDR2 from the germline V gene are SGHRS and YFSETQ. The V gene lost 1 base and the J gene lost 5 bases, with 12 bases spanning the gap. DNA of the CDR3: TGCGCCAGCAGCTTGACAGGGATTTTAACTGAAGCTTTCTTT. Its translation is CASSLTGILTEAFF.